One sample yielded the 19 T cell receptor beta chains listed below, sequenced in a study of blood T cells in healthy people across ages. Together with a sample-barcoded 5' primer, a J-beta primer mix was included in a second PCR lasting about 6 to 11 cycles. TCRdb fed the 5' RACE reads into MiXCR, producing one record per CDR3 protein. Of hundreds of thousands of distinct CDR3 sequences in the sample, about three fifths were seen once. Sequenced: blood. The receptors were sampled from a man aged 25-45 years in good health.

The chain is built from TRBV5-6 and TRBJ2-1, with unresolved D. This CDR3 has 15 residues. V gave up 0 bases and J gave up 4 bases, with 11 bases separating them. The V gene's germline CDR1 is SGHDT and CDR2 YYEEEE. CDR3 sequence reads: CASSLDWEVYNEQFF. The DNA for the CDR3 is TGTGCCAGCAGCTTGGACTGGGAAGTTTACAATGAGCAGTTCTTC.

The J gene is TRBJ1-4, the V gene TRBV4-3, with D unresolved. The CDR3 spans 14 residues. Per germline, CDR1 LGHNA and CDR2 YSLEER. V lost 3 bases, J lost 5 bases, and 10 bases lay in between. CDR3 region: CASSQGYENEKLFF. The DNA of the CDR3 is TGCGCCAGCAGCCAGGGTTACGAGAATGAAAAACTGTTTTTT.

V usage is TRBV15 and J usage is TRBJ2-1; D tentatively reads TRBD1 or TRBD2 (5 bases each). Germline CDR1 LNHNV, CDR2 YYDKDF (reference sequence). The CDR3 runs to 13 residues. Trimming took 3 bases from V and 7 from J, leaving 10 bases between them. The DNA of the CDR3 is TGTGCCACCAGCAGGTCCAGGGAGAATGAGCAGTTCTTC. Translation: CATSRSRENEQFF.

The chain is built from TRBV6-5 and TRBJ2-5, with a weak D call TRBD1 (6 bases). The V end was cut by 2 bases, the J end by 6 bases, with 13 bases between. CDR1 and CDR2 (germline): MNHEY, SVGAGI. CDR3 length: 14 residues. CDR3 bases: TGTGCCAGCAGTTACGCGCCAGGGGAGAAGACCCAGTACTTC. Protein: CASSYAPGEKTQYF.

The chain is built from TRBV29-1 and TRBJ2-5; D gene uncertain. V was trimmed by 2 bases and J by 5 bases, leaving 18 bases between them. Germline lookup yields CDR1 SQVTM and CDR2 ANQGSEA. The CDR3 covers 15 residues. The CDR3 protein is CSVERTNQPQETQYF. DNA of the CDR3: TGCAGCGTTGAACGGACCAACCAACCCCAGGAGACCCAGTACTTC.

This clonotype was detected only a few times. The chain employs TRBV29-1 and TRBJ2-7; the D call may be TRBD1 or TRBD2 (5 bases each). V dropped 4 bases and J dropped 0 bases, with 13 bases sitting between them. The CDR3 covers 14 residues. The germline V gene has CDR1 SQVTM and CDR2 ANQGSEA. CDR3 bases: TGCAGCGTTGGAGGGGCAGGAGTCTCCTACGAGCAGTACTTC. Translating it yields CSVGGAGVSYEQYF.

This clonotype appeared a few times. The V and J genes are TRBV5-1 and TRBJ2-5; D is possibly TRBD1 (5 bases). The CDR3 runs to 14 residues. CDR1 is SGHRS and CDR2 is YFSETQ in the germline V gene. V lost 0 bases to trimming and J lost 4 bases, with 10 bases between them. The CDR3 spells CASSLDRFRETQYF. For the CDR3, the DNA is TGCGCCAGCAGCTTGGACAGGTTCCGAGAGACCCAGTACTTC.

V and J are TRBV20-1 and TRBJ2-1; unclear D gene. In germline, CDR1 is DFQATT, CDR2 SNEGSKA (reference sequence). The CDR3 loop spans 12 amino acids. V lost 6 bases, J lost 9 bases, and 15 bases lay in between. Written as DNA, the CDR3 is TGCAGTGCCCCCGAGCGATTTAGTGAGCAGTTCTTC. Amino acid sequence: CSAPERFSEQFF.

The chain uses TRBV20-1 and TRBJ2-5; 11 nucleotides match TRBD2. Germline values: CDR1 DFQATT, CDR2 SNEGSKA (reference sequence). V gave up 6 bases and J gave up 11 bases; unmatched junction bases: 11. This CDR3 spans 13 amino acids. For the CDR3, the DNA is TGCAGTGCGGCAGCTAGCGGGGGGCCTCAGCAGTACTTC. Translation gives CSAAASGGPQQYF.

The V gene is TRBV10-3, the J gene TRBJ1-2; TRBD1 matches at 8 bases. The CDR3 spans 18 residues. The germline V gene has CDR1 ENHRY and CDR2 SYGVKD. V shed 6 bases, J shed 3 bases, and the junction held 18 bases outside the gene matches. DNA of the CDR3: TGTGCCATCAGCGCTACAGGACAGGGTAGTACGTGGGACTATGGCTACACCTTC. Amino acid sequence: CAISATGQGSTWDYGYTF.

The chain carries TRBV15 and TRBJ1-1, with 7 positions matching TRBD1. The CDR3 is 11 residues long. Losses at the gene ends were 9 bases for V and 8 bases for J; bases not matched to a gene: 6. Germline lookup yields CDR1 LNHNV and CDR2 YYDKDF (reference sequence). The CDR3 is CATTQGTEAFF. The DNA of the CDR3 is TGTGCCACGACACAGGGGACCGAAGCTTTCTTT.

The V gene is TRBV7-2, the J gene TRBJ2-7; TRBD1 might be the D (6 bases). This CDR3 spans 13 amino acids. V was clipped by 5 bases and J by 3 bases, with 11 bases between them. From germline, CDR1 is SGHTA and CDR2 FQGNSA. The CDR3 DNA reads TGTGCCAGCAGCGCGGAGACAGGCTACGAGCAGTACTTC. The encoded protein is CASSAETGYEQYF.

There are a few counts of this clonotype. This sequence joins TRBV5-1 and TRBJ2-3; D might be TRBD1 (5 bases). The V gene's germline CDR1 is SGHRS and CDR2 YFSETQ. The CDR3 is made up of 16 amino acids. V lost 0 bases to trimming and J lost 4 bases, with 15 bases between them. CDR3 coding DNA: TGCGCCAGCAGCTTGGCATCGGCAGGGTGGCCAGATACGCAGTATTTT. Its translation is CASSLASAGWPDTQYF.

The chain has TRBV12-3 or TRBV12-4 and TRBJ2-7, with D perhaps matching TRBD1 (5 bases). This CDR3 spans 14 amino acids. V gave up 6 bases and J gave up 5 bases, with 17 bases separating them. In DNA form, the CDR3 reads TGTGCCAGCAGCCAAACAGGTGTCCTCCACGAGCAGTACTTC. Translation gives CASSQTGVLHEQYF.

CDR3 region: CASSRDLGAVDYGYTF. CDR3 coding DNA: TGCGCCAGCAGCCGGGACCTAGGGGCGGTGGACTATGGCTACACCTTC. The chain uses TRBV5-1 and TRBJ1-2; tentative D call: TRBD1 (5 bases). The CDR3 sequence is 16 residues long. Trimming removed 4 bases from V and 3 bases from J, with 19 bases in between. The germline V gene has CDR1 SGHRS and CDR2 YFSETQ.

The chain employs TRBV28 and TRBJ2-7, with 10 positions matching TRBD2. CDR3 length: 13 residues. With V trimmed by 10 bases and J by 1 base, 4 bases remained unmatched. Germline V gives CDR1 MDHEN, CDR2 SYDVKM. CDR3 residues: CAIQREGSYEQYF. The DNA of the CDR3 is TGTGCCATCCAGCGGGAGGGATCCTACGAGCAGTACTTC.

This clonotype was detected only a few times. The chain recombines TRBV12-3 or TRBV12-4 with TRBJ2-1; D is perhaps TRBD1 or TRBD2 (5 bases each). The CDR3 consists of 13 residues. V lost 3 bases and J lost 8, with 11 bases in between. The CDR3 sequence: CASSFAGTHEQFF. Written as DNA, the CDR3 is TGTGCCAGCAGTTTCGCAGGGACCCATGAGCAGTTCTTC.

The CDR3 DNA sequence: TGTGCCAGCAGCTTAGGGTACAGGGCTGGGGCCAACGTCCTGACTTTC. It specifies CASSLGYRAGANVLTF. V is TRBV7-2 and J is TRBJ2-6; D possibly corresponds to TRBD1 (6 bases). Per the germline V gene, CDR1 is SGHTA and CDR2 is FQGNSA. This CDR3 is 16 amino acids long. Trimming stripped 1 base from V and 2 bases from J, with 9 bases between.

In its sample, this clonotype was seen a few times. The chain links TRBV29-1 to TRBJ2-3, with 10 nucleotides matching TRBD2. CDR1 SQVTM and CDR2 ANQGSEA come from the germline V gene. There are 12 residues in the CDR3. The V and J ends lost 7 bases and 6 bases, in that order; junction bases with no gene match: 4. CDR3: CSAGTSDDTQYF. CDR3 in DNA: TGCAGCGCCGGGACTAGCGATGATACGCAGTATTTT.